This T cell receptor (beta chain) was captured by sequencing in a study of vaccination effects on CD4 cells after COVID-19. Notes on the study in general: In healthy vaccinees, only 1 of 255 vaccine-induced clones cross-reacted with common cold coronaviruses.

V was pared by 2 bases and J by 3 bases, with 6 bases of the junction left unmatched. Germline V gene data show CDR1 as SGHNT and CDR2 as YYREEE (reference sequence). The CDR3 runs 15 residues. With respect to this clone: Antigen specificity is unknown.

Ahead of sequencing, the ViraFEST assay grew antigen-specific CD4+ T cells using viral peptide pools. With approximately 9 days of culture completed, CD4+ T cells were isolated. Days 3 and 7 saw half the medium replaced with IL-2 medium. The assay was immunoSEQ multiplex PCR, and TCRdb's table has in-frame clones only and misses some. The top ten clones hold under 2% of a sample with about 79,000 clones, around 74% of them seen once. The sample here was CD4+ T cells from PBMCs cultured with HCoV-229E spike peptides, taken before COVID-19 vaccination. The chain combines TRBV5-4 with TRBJ1-1; 8 bases line up with TRBD1. The sequence was collected from a human donor who received a COVID-19 vaccine. CDR3 nucleotides: TGTGCCAGCAGCTTCGGTGGACAGGGCGACACTGAAGCTTTCTTT. It specifies CASSFGGQGDTEAFF.